The clone carrying this T cell receptor (beta chain) showed up just a few times. Its specificity is not known. Donors sampled were nominally healthy, though unrecorded immune exposures were likely. The data belong to a study of cytomegalovirus exposure and HLA in healthy donors. Findings and caveats of the study: Presence/absence analyses rested on an assumption that sequencing depth was roughly uniform across donors. It was in a later analysis that TCR association rates were seen to vary by HLA locus, highest for DRB1 and lowest for HLA-C.

Amplification used 60 Vbeta primers and 13 Jbeta primers. The method was immunoSEQ multiplex PCR; TCRdb's version includes in-frame clones alone and lacks a portion of them. Counted here are roughly 180,000 clones, roughly 82% occurring once; the ten biggest clones make up approximately 1.2%. This sequence was found in a girl aged 2 to 10 in good health and CMV-seropositive. The sequenced material came from PBMCs.

CDR3 sequence: CASRAGSTNEKLFF. The CDR3 bases are TGTGCCAGCAGGGCAGGGTCGACTAATGAAAAACTGTTTTTT. The chain couples TRBV2 to TRBJ1-4; weak D call: TRBD1 (5 bases). Trimming removed 6 bases from V and 2 bases from J, with 10 bases in between. Germline CDR1 and CDR2: SNHLY and FYNNEI. The CDR3 spans 14 residues.